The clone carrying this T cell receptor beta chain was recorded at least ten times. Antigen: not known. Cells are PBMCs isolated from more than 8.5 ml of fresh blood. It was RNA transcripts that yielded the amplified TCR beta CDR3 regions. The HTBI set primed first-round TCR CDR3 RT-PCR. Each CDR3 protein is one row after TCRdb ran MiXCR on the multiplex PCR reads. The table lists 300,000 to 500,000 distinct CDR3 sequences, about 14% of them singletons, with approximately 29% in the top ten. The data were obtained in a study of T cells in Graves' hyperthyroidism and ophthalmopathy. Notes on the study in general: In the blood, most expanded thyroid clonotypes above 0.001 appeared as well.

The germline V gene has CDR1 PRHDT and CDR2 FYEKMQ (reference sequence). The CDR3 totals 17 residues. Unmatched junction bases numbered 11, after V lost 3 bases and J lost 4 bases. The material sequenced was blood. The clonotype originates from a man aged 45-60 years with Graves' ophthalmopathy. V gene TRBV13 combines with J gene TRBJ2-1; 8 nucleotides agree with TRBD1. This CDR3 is CASSFQRTGLRYNEQFF. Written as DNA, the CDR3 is TGTGCCAGCAGCTTCCAGCGGACAGGGCTCCGTTACAATGAGCAGTTCTTC.